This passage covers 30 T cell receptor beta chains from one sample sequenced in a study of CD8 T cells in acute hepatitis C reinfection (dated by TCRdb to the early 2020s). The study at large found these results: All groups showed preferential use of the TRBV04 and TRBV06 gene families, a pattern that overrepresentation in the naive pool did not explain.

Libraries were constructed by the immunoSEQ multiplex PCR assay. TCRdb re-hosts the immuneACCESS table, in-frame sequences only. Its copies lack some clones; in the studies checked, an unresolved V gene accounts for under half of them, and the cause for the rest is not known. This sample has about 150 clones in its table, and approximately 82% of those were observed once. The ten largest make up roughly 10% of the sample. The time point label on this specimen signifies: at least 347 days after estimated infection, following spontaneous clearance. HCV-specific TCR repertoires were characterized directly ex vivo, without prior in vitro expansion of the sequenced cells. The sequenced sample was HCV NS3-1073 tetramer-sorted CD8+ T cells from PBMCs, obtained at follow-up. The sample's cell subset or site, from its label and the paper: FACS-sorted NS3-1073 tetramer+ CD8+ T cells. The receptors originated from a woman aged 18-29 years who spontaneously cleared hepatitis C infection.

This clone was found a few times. The CDR3 protein is CASSLDGNANTGELFF. The DNA for the CDR3 is TGTGCCAGCAGCTTAGATGGCAACGCGAACACCGGGGAGCTGTTTTTT. The rearrangement links TRBV7-2 to TRBJ2-2, with D unclear. V lost 1 base, J lost 0 bases, and 9 bases lay in between. The CDR3 covers 16 residues. Germline values: CDR1 SGHTA, CDR2 FQGNSA.

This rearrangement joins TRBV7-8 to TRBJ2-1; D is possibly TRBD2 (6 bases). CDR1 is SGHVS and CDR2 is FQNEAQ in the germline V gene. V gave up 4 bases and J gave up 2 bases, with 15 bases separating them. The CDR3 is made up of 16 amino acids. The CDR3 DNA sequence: TGTGCCAGCAGCTCCCCAAAGGGAGGTCCCTACAATGAGCAGTTCTTC. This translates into CASSSPKGGPYNEQFF.

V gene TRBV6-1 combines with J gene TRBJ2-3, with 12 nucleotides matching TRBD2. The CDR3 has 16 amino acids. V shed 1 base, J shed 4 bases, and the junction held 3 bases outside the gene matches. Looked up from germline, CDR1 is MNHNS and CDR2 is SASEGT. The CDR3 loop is CASSEGTSGMADTQYF. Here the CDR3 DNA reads TGTGCCAGCAGTGAAGGGACTAGCGGGATGGCAGATACGCAGTATTTT.

The CDR3 DNA follows: TGTGCCAGCAGTTTAAGTAGCGGAGGGAAACCCTACGAGCAGTACTTC. Its protein is CASSLSSGGKPYEQYF. The rearrangement joins TRBV27 to TRBJ2-7, with a tentative D call TRBD2 (6 bases). Germline loops: CDR1 MNHEY, CDR2 SMNVEV (reference sequence). V was shortened by 2 bases and J by 2 bases, with 16 bases between the two germline ends. The CDR3 sequence is 16 residues long.

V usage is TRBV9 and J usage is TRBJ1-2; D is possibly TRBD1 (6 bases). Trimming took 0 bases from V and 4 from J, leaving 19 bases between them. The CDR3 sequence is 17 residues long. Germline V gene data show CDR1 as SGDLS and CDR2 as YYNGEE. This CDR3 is CASSVVEGDYQSYGYTF. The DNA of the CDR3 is TGTGCCAGCAGCGTAGTTGAGGGGGACTATCAAAGCTATGGCTACACCTTC.

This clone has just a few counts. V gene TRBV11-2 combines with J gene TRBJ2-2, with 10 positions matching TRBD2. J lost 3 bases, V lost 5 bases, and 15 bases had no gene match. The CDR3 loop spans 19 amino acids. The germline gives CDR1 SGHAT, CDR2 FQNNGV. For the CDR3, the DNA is TGTGCCAGCAGCCCAAATGGGGCTAGCGGGAGTCCGGACACCGGGGAGCTGTTTTTT. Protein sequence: CASSPNGASGSPDTGELFF. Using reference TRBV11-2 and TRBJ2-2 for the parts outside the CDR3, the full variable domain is EAGVAQSPRYKIIEKRQSVAFWCNPISGHATLYWYQQILGQGPKLLIQFQNNGVVDDSQLPKDRFSAERLKGVDSTLKIQPAKLEDSAVYLCASSPNGASGSPDTGELFFGEGSRLTVL.

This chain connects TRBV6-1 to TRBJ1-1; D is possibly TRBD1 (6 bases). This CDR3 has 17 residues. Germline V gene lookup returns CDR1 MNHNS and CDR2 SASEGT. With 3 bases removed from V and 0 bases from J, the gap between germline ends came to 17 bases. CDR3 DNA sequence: TGTGCCAGCAGTGACCTGGCAGGGGTTTTTATGAACACTGAAGCTTTCTTT. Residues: CASSDLAGVFMNTEAFF.

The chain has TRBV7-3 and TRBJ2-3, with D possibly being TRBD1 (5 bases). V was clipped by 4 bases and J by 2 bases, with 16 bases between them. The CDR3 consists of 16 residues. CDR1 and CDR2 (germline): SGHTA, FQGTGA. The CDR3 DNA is TGTGCCAGCAGCTCCAACTCCGCAGGGCTCACAGATACGCAGTATTTT. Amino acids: CASSSNSAGLTDTQYF.

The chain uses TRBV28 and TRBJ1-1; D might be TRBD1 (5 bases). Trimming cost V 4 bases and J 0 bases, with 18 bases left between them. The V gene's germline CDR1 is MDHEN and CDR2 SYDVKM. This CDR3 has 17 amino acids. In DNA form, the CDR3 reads TGTGCCAGCAGTTCCCCCCAGGGCACATTCATGAACACTGAAGCTTTCTTT. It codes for CASSSPQGTFMNTEAFF.

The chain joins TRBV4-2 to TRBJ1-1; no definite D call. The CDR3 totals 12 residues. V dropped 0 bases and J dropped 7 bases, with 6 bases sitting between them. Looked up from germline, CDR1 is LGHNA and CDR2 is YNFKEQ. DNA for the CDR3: TGTGCCAGCAGCCAAGATCCCGATGAAGCTTTCTTT. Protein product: CASSQDPDEAFF.

CDR3 coding DNA: TGTGCCAGCAGCTTAGTTGGGATTCCCCACTCTAACTATGGCTACACCTTC. Its translation is CASSLVGIPHSNYGYTF. The chain joins TRBV7-2 to TRBJ1-2; D gene ambiguous. Trimming shortened V by 1 base and J by 0 bases, and 15 bases separated the two germline ends. Germline V gives CDR1 SGHTA, CDR2 FQGNSA. The length of the CDR3 is 17 residues.

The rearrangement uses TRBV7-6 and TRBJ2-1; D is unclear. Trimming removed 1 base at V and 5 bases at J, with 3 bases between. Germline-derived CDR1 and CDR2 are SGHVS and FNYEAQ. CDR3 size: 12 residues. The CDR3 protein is CASSLEHNEQFF. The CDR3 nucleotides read TGTGCCAGCAGCTTAGAGCACAATGAGCAGTTCTTC.

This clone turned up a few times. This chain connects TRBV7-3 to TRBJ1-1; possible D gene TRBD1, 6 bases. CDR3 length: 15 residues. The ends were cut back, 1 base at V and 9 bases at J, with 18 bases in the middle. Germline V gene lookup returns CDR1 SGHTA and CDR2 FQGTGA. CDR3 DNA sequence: TGTGCCAGCAGCTTAAATACCGGACAGCTCTACCAAGCTTTCTTT. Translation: CASSLNTGQLYQAFF. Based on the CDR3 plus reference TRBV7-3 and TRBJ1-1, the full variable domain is GAGVSQTPSNKVTEKGKYVELRCDPISGHTALYWYRQSLGQGPEFLIYFQGTGAADDSGLPNDRFFAVRPEGSVSTLKIQRTERGDSAVYLCASSLNTGQLYQAFFGQGTRLTVV.

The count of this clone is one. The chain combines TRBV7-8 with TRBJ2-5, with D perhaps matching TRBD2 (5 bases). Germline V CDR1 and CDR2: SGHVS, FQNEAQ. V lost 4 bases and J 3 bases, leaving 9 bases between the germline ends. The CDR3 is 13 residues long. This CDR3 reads CASSSTAEETQYF. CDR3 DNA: TGTGCCAGCAGCTCTACAGCGGAAGAGACCCAGTACTTC.

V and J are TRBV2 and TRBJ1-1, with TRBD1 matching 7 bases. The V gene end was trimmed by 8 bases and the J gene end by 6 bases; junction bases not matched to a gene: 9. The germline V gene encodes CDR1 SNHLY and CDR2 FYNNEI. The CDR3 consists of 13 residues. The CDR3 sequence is CASASGTASEAFF. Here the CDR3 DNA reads TGTGCCAGCGCCTCCGGGACAGCTTCTGAAGCTTTCTTT.

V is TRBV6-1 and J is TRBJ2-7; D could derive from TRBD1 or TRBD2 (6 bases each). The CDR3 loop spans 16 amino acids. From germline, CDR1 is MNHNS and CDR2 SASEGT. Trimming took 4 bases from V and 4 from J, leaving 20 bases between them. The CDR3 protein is CASSGDLKGGSYEQYF. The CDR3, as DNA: TGTGCCAGCAGTGGAGATCTTAAGGGGGGCTCATACGAGCAGTACTTC.

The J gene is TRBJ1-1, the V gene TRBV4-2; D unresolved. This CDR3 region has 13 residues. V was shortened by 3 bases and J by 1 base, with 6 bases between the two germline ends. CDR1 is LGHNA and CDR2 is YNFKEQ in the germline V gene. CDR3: CASSHEENTEAFF. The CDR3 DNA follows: TGTGCCAGCAGCCACGAGGAGAACACTGAAGCTTTCTTT.

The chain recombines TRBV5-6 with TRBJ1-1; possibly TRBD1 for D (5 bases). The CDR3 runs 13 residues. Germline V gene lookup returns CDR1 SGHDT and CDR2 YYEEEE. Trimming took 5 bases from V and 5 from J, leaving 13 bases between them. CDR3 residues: CASRKGAGTEAFF. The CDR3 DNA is TGTGCCAGCAGAAAAGGGGCAGGGACTGAAGCTTTCTTT.

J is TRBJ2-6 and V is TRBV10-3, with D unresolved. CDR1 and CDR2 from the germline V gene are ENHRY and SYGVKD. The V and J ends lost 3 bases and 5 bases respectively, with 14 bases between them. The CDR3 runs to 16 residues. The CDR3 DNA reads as TGTGCCATCAGTGAAAAGATACAAAGTCGGGCCAACGTCCTGACTTTC. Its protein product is CAISEKIQSRANVLTF.

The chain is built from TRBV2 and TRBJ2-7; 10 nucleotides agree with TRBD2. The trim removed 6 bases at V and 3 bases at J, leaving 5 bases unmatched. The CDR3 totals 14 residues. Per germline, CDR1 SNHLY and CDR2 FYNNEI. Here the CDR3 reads CASRDASGSYEQYF. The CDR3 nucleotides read TGTGCCAGCAGGGACGCTAGCGGGAGCTACGAGCAGTACTTC.

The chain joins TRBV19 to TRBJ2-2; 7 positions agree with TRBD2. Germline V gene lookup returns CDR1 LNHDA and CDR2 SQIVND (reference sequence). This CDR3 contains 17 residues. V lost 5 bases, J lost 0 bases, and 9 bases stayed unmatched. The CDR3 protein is CASSLPLGLSNTGELFF. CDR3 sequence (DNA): TGTGCCAGTAGTCTTCCGCTGGGACTATCGAACACCGGGGAGCTGTTTTTT.

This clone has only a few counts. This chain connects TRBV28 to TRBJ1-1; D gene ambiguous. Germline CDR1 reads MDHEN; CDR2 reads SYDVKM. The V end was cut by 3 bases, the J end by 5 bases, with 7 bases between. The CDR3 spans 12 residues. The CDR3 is CASSFSLTEAFF. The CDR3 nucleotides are TGTGCCAGCAGTTTTTCCTTGACTGAAGCTTTCTTT.

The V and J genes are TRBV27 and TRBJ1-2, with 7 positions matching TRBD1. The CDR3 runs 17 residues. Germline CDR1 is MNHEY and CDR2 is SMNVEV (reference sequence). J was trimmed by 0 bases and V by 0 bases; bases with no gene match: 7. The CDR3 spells CASSLSLWDSTNYGYTF. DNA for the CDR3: TGTGCCAGCAGTTTATCGTTGTGGGACAGCACTAACTATGGCTACACCTTC.

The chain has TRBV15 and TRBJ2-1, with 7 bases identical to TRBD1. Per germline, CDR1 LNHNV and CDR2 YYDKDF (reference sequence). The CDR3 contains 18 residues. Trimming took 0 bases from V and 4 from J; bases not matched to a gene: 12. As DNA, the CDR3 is TGTGCCACCAGCAGAGATAAAACAGGGGACCCACAATACAATGAGCAGTTCTTC. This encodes CATSRDKTGDPQYNEQFF.

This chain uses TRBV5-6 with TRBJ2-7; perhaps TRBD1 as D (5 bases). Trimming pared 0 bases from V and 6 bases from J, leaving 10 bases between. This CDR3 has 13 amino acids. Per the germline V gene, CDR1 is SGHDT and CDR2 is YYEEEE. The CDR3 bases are TGTGCCAGCAGCTTGGGCTCAGGGCGCGAGCAGTACTTC. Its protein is CASSLGSGREQYF.

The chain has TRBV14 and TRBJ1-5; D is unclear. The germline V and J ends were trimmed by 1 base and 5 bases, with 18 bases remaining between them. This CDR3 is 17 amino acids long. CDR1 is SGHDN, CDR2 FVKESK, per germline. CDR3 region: CASSQVRGEVIHQPQHF. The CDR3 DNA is TGTGCCAGCAGCCAAGTTCGTGGGGAGGTCATCCATCAGCCCCAGCATTTT.

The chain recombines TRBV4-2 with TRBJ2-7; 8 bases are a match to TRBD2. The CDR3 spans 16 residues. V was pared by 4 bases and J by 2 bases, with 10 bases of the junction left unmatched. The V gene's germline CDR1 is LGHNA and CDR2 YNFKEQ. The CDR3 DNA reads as TGTGCCAGCAGCCCTGAGGGTAGCGGGGCCCCCTACGAGCAGTACTTC. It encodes CASSPEGSGAPYEQYF.

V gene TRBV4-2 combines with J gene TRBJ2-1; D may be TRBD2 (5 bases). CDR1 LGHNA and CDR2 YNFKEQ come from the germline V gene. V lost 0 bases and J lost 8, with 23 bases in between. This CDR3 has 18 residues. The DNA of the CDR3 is TGTGCCAGCAGCCAAGAGGTCGGGGTGACCACTAGGTCTCATGAGCAGTTCTTC. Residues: CASSQEVGVTTRSHEQFF.

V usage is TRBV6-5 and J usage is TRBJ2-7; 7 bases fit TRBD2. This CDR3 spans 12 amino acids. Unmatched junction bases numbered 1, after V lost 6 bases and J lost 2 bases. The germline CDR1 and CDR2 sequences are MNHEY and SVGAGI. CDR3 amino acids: CASRAGAYEQYF. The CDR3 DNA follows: TGTGCCAGCAGGGCGGGAGCCTACGAGCAGTACTTC.

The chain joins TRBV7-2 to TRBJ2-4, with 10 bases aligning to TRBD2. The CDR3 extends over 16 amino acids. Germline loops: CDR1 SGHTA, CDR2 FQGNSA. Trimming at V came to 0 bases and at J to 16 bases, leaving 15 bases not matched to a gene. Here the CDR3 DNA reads TGTGCCAGCAGCTTAGCATTATTGGGGCTAGCGGGAGCCCTCTACTTC. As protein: CASSLALLGLAGALYF.